The clone carrying this T cell receptor beta chain came up a few times. Its antigen remains unidentified. Unique molecular identifiers were in the cDNA, with template-switch universal primer binding. TCRdb itself ran the 5' RACE reads through MiXCR, one entry per CDR3 protein. The sample has about 200,000 distinct CDR3 sequences, roughly 7.5% seen once; the top ten hold just under 2%. The data belong to a study of identical twins. The study, taken as a whole, reports: Within twin pairs, the out-of-frame alpha sequences they shared showed excess low generation probability.

The data were also submitted as part of a second study, on yellow fever vaccine responses in identical twins.

The receptor comes from a woman between 18 and 29 years old in good health. The sequenced sample consisted of memory (CD45RO+) T cells sorted from blood.

Written as DNA, the CDR3 is TGTGCCACCCGTAAGGGCCAGGGGACTAGCGGGGTTGGGGCCTACAATGAGCAGTTCTTC. Amino acids: CATRKGQGTSGVGAYNEQFF. This rearrangement joins TRBV6-1 to TRBJ2-1; TRBD2 aligns across 13 bases. The CDR3 has 20 amino acids. The ends lost 10 bases at V and 2 bases at J; junction bases unmatched: 20. Germline CDR1 is MNHNS and CDR2 is SASEGT.